This T cell receptor (beta chain) was profiled in a study of beta chain features in type 1 diabetes (dated by TCRdb to the late 2010s). For the study in its entirety: Mean age, gender distribution, total cell number and subset yield did not differ between patients and healthy donors. Across all samples, fewer than 130 million sorted cells were examined, and cell number per subset correlated strongly with RNA yield. In the study, TCRB repertoires of sorted circulating CD4+ T cell subsets from recently diagnosed type 1 diabetes patients were compared with those of matched healthy donors. Regulatory and stem cell-like memory subsets were isolated from only 8 patients and about 8 healthy donors, whereas naive and central memory subsets came from all 28 donors.

Overall study outcomes, separate from this receptor: Because cDNA was sequenced instead of genomic DNA, activated cells with high expression could be over-represented, although the groups did not differ in activation or CD3 levels. The naive, central memory and regulatory TCRB repertoires appeared to resemble one another more closely among patients than among healthy donors. HLA sub-analyses involved small numbers of individuals, so any influence of HLA type on TCRB rearrangement remained unresolved. Type 1 diabetes patients showed a moderate but significant shortening of TCRB CDR3 length in all four CD4+ subsets. At VDJ recombination sites, type 1 diabetes patients had fewer insertions and more deleted nucleotides, which implies abnormalities in thymic rearrangement. Shorter templates might be favored by PCR, yet because patient and control samples were amplified and corrected together, any such skew would affect both groups equally.

The entire isolated RNA was reverse transcribed using the High Capacity cDNA Reverse Transcription Kit, and thus expressed TCRB transcripts were sequenced. Naive, central memory and regulatory T cell samples underwent deep immunoSEQ sequencing, averaging approximately 3.3 million total reads per sample. After sorted cells were lysed in RLT buffer, RNA was extracted with DNase-treated RNeasy Micro or Mini kits, with the choice depending on cell number. Each cell subset was processed separately to prevent cross-contamination, with patient and healthy donor samples processed together. Using the immunoSEQ multiplex PCR, TCRB sequences were amplified from cDNA into 87-bp fragments spanning the CDR3 region. Sequencing of the amplicons was done on the Illumina HiSeq platform. Per the source publication's procedure: Synthetic template baselines were used to correct PCR bias computationally, reads within Hamming distance 2 were collapsed together, and singletons that could not be merged were discarded. Reads were aligned against IMGT to assign V, D and J genes, CDR3 length and insertions or deletions at six rearrangement sites. Within each subset, clonotype counts were normalized to the number of sorted cells before true diversity and Gini coefficients were calculated with the tcR R package. Repertoire sharing was quantified using the overlap coefficient calculated on TCRB nucleotide sequences. Out-of-frame TCRB sequences from naive cells were analyzed to stand in for the pre-selection repertoire. Here the immuneACCESS table is served through TCRdb, limited to in-frame sequences with V and J called. Missing clones are a known gap in these copies; in checked studies unresolved V genes cover under half, and the rest lacks a known reason. V and J calls and clone size follow that table, whereas D and trimming were derived from the DNA. The sample table lists 390,000 or so clones, approximately 13% of them with a count of one. The top ten constitute roughly 0.036% of the sample.

As concerns this clone: It has no known antigen specificity. Within one base of it there is no much larger clone, and no base qualities were kept.

V is cut by 6 bases and J by 8 bases, and the space between the germline ends is 17 bases. CDR3 length: 14 amino acids, cysteine to phenylalanine. Left in the record is the CDR3 DNA by itself, 42 bases read in frame from the first base. The germline V gene supplies CDR1 ENHRY and CDR2 SYGVKD. From each donor, a single peripheral blood sample of about 120 mL on average was drawn into heparinised tubes. Using a panel that included CD45RO, CCR7, CD25, CD127, CD95 and CD27, naive, central memory, regulatory and stem cell-like memory CD4+ T cells were sorted on a BD FACSAria II. A purity above 95% was achieved for all sorted populations. PBMCs were isolated immediately by Lymphoprep density gradient centrifugation and stained directly without culture. To minimize batch effects, samples were stained and sorted in pairs, one healthy donor with one patient per experiment.

The chain was built from TRBV10-3 and TRBJ2-1, with TRBD2 tentatively as D gene (5 bases match). The source material was naive CD4+ T cells from blood. According to the study, the label for this sample's cell subset or site signals: true naive CD4+ T cells. The sequence came from a man aged 30 to 45 in good health. The CDR3 protein is CAIRAAESWDEQFF. The DNA reads TGTGCCATCAGGGCAGCGGAATCTTGGGATGAGCAGTTCTTC.